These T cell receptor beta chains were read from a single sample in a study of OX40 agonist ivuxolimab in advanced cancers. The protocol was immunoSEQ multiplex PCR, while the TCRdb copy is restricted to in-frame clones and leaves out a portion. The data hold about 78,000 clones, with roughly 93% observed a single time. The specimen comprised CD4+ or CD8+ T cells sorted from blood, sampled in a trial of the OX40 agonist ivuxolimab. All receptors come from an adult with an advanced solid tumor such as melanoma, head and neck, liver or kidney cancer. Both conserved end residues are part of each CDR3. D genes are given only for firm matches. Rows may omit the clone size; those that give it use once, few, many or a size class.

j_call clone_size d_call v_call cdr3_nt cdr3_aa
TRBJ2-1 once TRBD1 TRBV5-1 TGCGCCAGCAGCACCTGGACAGGGGGCTATGAGCAGTTCTTC CASSTWTGGYEQFF
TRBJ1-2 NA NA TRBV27 TGTGCCAGCAGTTTACTTTCAGGGGAGTATGGCTACACCTTC CASSLLSGEYGYTF
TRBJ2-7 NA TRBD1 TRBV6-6 TGTGCCAGCAGTTCTCGACAGGGCTACGAGCAGTACTTC CASSSRQGYEQYF
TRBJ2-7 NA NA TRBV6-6 TGTGCCAGCGGGGCTCAGGGGATCTCCTACGAGCAGTACTTC CASGAQGISYEQYF
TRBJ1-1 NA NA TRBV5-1 TGCGCCAGCAGCTCCCTTGGCCCGGTGAACACTGAAGCTTTCTTT CASSSLGPVNTEAFF
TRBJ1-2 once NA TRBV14 TGTGCCAGCAGCCAGGTCCTTGGTCCCTATGGCTACACCTTC CASSQVLGPYGYTF
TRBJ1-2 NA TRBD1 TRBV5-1 TGCGCCAGCAGCGCGGACTCCGGGACAGGGGCCATCCCCACCTTC CASSADSGTGAIPTF
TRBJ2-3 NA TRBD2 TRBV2 TGTGCCAGCAGTTCCGGACTAGTACCCACAGATACGCAGTATTTT CASSSGLVPTDTQYF
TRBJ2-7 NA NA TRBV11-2 TGTGCCAGCAGTTCGCAGGGCTACGAGCAGTACTTC CASSSQGYEQYF
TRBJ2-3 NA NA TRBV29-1 TGCAGCGTTGACGGGCAGACCCGGGGAGATACGCAGTATTTT CSVDGQTRGDTQYF
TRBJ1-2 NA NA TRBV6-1 TGTGCCAGTGTCCCTGGTGGTTTTAGTTATGGCTACACCTTC CASVPGGFSYGYTF
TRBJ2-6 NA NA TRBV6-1 TGTGCCAGCAGACCTTCTGGGGCCAACGTCCTGACTTTC CASRPSGANVLTF
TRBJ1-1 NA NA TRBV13 TGTGCCAGCAGCTTAGAGGGGAACACTGAAGCTTTCTTT CASSLEGNTEAFF
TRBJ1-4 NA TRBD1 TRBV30 TGTGCCTGGAGTGTAAGGGCGGGACAGGGGGACGAAAAACTGTTTTTT CAWSVRAGQGDEKLFF
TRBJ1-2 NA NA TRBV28 TGTGCCAGCAGCCCCCGGAGGTCGCTTGTGAGCTACACCTTC CASSPRRSLVSYTF
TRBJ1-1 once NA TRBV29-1 TGCAGTGTTAGGGAGGATTCGAACACTGAAGCTTTCTTT CSVREDSNTEAFF
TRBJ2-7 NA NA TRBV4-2 TGTGCCAGCAGCTTCGCTAGATCCTACGAGCAGTACTTC CASSFARSYEQYF
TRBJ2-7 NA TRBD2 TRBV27 TGTGCCAGCAGTTTAGCCCCCCCTACTAGCGGGAGGTCTAGCTCCTACGAGCAGTACTTC CASSLAPPTSGRSSSYEQYF
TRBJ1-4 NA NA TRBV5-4 TGTGCCAGCAGCTTGGGGACAGTTAATGAAAAACTGTTTTTT CASSLGTVNEKLFF
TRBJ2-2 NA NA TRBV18 TGTGCCAGCTCACCTTCGACAGAAGTCACCGGGGAGCTGTTTTTT CASSPSTEVTGELFF
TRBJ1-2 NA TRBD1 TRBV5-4 TGTGCCAGCAGCCCCCCCCAGCCCCCAGGGGGCAAGGGCTACACCTTC CASSPPQPPGGKGYTF
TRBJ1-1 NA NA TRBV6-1 TGTGCGCACCGGAGGGAAGGGGACACTGAAGCTTTCTTT CAHRREGDTEAFF
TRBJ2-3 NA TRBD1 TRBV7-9 TGTGCCAGCAGCTTAAGGGGACCGGGACAGCGGACGCAGTATTTT CASSLRGPGQRTQYF
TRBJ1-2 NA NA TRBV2 TGTGCCAGCAACTTCCGGGATGGCTACACCTTC CASNFRDGYTF
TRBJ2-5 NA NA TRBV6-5 TGTGCCAGCAGTTACTCGCTGGACAACCAAGAGACCCAGTACTTC CASSYSLDNQETQYF
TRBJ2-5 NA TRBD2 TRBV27 TGTGCCAGCAGTCAAACGCGGAGCGGGAGGTCGGAGACCCAGTACTTC CASSQTRSGRSETQYF
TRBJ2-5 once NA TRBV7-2 TGTGCCAGCAGCTTGGCCGGGCGAAGGGAGACCCAGTACTTC CASSLAGRRETQYF
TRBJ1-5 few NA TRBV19 TGTGCCAGTAGTATACGGGTTAATCAGCCCCAGCATTTT CASSIRVNQPQHF
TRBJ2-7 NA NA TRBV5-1 TGCGCCAGCAGCTTGCCCCTGTCGGGTAGGGTGAGGAGCTCCTACGAGCAGTACTTC CASSLPLSGRVRSSYEQYF
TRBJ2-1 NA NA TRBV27 TGTGCCAGCACCTTCTCGGGGGTGGCCTTTGCCGCCCCCTCCTACAATGAGCAGTTCTTC CASTFSGVAFAAPSYNEQFF
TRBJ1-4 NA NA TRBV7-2 TGTGCCAGCAGCTTAGAGGGGCAGGGGATCAGTGAAAAACTGTTTTTT CASSLEGQGISEKLFF
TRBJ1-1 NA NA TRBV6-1 TGTGCCAGCAGGAGGGGGGCCTCCGCAAACACTGAAGCTTTCTTT CASRRGASANTEAFF
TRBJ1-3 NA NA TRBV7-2 TGTGCCAGCAGCCCTGGTTCCACCCCGACGTTGTATTTT CASSPGSTPTLYF
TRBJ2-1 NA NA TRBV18 TGTGCCAGCTCACCACCGGGGGGTAGATCCTACAATGAGCAGTTCTTC CASSPPGGRSYNEQFF
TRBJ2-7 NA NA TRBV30 TGTGCCTGGAGCCTACCGGGTCAGGGGGAGCAGTACTTC CAWSLPGQGEQYF
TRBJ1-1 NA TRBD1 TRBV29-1 TGCAGCGCTGGACAGGGTCTGAACACTGAAGCTTTCTTT CSAGQGLNTEAFF
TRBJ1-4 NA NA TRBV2 TGTGCCAGCAGTGAAGGAGACACTAATGAAAAACTGTTTTTT CASSEGDTNEKLFF
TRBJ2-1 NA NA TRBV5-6 TGTGCCAGCAGCCATCCGGGCCCACCCATCTTC CASSHPGPPIF
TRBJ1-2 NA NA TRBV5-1 TGCGCCAGCAGCTGGGGAGGCCGGAGCTATGGCTACACCTTC CASSWGGRSYGYTF
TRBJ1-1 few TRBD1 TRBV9 TGTGCCAGCAGCGCTACAGGGGCCTCCACTGAAGCTTTCTTT CASSATGASTEAFF
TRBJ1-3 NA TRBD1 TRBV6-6 TGTGCCAGCGACCGGGACAGGGCTGAAGGAAACACCATATATTTT CASDRDRAEGNTIYF
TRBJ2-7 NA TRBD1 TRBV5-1 TGCGCCAGCAGTACCAGGGACAGGGGGAGGTACGAGCAGTACTTC CASSTRDRGRYEQYF
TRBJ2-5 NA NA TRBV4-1 TGCGCCAGCAGCCAAGATGGGATCACACTAGAGACCCAGTACTTC CASSQDGITLETQYF
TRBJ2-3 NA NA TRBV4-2 TGTGCCAGCAGCCAACCACAGGGTAGCACAGATACGCAGTATTTT CASSQPQGSTDTQYF
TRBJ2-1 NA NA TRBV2 TGTGCGGGGGGTCGGGACTCCTACAATGAGCAGTTCTTC CAGGRDSYNEQFF
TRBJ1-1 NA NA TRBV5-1 TGCGCCAGCAGTCCTTCTCTGACAGCGCTCACTGAAGCTTTCTTT CASSPSLTALTEAFF
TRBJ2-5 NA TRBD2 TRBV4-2 TGTGCCAGCAGCCAGGACTGGGCTAGCGGGGGTAAACAAGAGACCCAGTACTTC CASSQDWASGGKQETQYF
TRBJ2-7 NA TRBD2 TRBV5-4 TGTGCCAGCAGTCCCCCCCATGGGAGCGGGACCTACGAGCAGTACTTC CASSPPHGSGTYEQYF
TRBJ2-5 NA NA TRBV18 TGTGCCAGCTCACCGAACCGGGCCAAAGAGGAGACCCAGTACTTC CASSPNRAKEETQYF
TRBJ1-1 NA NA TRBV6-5 TGTGCCAGCAGTGGAACCTCCCTACAGACGACTGAAGCTTTCTTT CASSGTSLQTTEAFF
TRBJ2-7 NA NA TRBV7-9 TGTGCCAGCACCCCGTACGAGGGCGAGCAGTACTTC CASTPYEGEQYF
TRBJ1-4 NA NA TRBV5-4 TGTGCCAGCAGCTTAGGGGCCCGGGGGGATGAAAAACTGTTTTTT CASSLGARGDEKLFF
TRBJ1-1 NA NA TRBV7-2 TGTGCCAGCAGCTTAGCAGGACGGGTGAACACTGAAGCTTTCTTT CASSLAGRVNTEAFF
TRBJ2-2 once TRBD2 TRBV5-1 TGCGCCAGCAGCTACTTTAGCGGGGCCGGGGAGCTGTTTTTT CASSYFSGAGELFF
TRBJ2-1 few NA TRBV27 TGTGCCAGCAGTTTCCTACACAATGAGCAGTTCTTC CASSFLHNEQFF
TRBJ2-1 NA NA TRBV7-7 TGTGCTAGCAGCCGCGGGACAAACTACAATGAGCAGTTCTTC CASSRGTNYNEQFF
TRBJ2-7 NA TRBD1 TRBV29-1 TGCAGCGTTGAAGCCCCCGGGACAGCCTACGAGCAGTACTTC CSVEAPGTAYEQYF
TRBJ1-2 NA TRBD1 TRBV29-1 TGCAGCGTCGCCGGGACAGGGGGCAATCTGGATGGCTACACCTTC CSVAGTGGNLDGYTF
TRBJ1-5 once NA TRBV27 TGTGCCAGCGGGGGAGACGGGAACAATCAGCCCCAGCATTTT CASGGDGNNQPQHF
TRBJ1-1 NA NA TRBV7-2 TGTGCCAGCAGCTTTTACGGGGGAAACACTGAAGCTTTCTTT CASSFYGGNTEAFF